Listed below are T cell receptor beta chains from one sample, sequenced in a study of chemoradiotherapy in HPV16-positive cancers. The repertoire was sequenced with immunoSEQ multiplex PCR; TCRdb's copy has only in-frame clones and lacks some. The sample has roughly 25,000 clones; more than 85% are singletons. The starting material was blood, obtained from a patient who underwent chemoradiotherapy. These TCRs come from a human donor with HPV-associated anogenital cancer. Both conserved end residues are part of each CDR3.

V	J	CDR3
TRBV4-1	TRBJ1-1	CASSHRFQPMNTEAFF
TRBV5-4	TRBJ1-3	CASSLGGPSSGNTIYF
TRBV19	TRBJ2-3	CASRTNPDPSGTDTQYF
TRBV6-1	TRBJ1-5	CASSEGGGNQPQHF
TRBV2	TRBJ2-5	CASSPGTGNVEQYF
TRBV10-3	TRBJ1-3	CAAQQGSSGNTIYF
TRBV6-5	TRBJ2-3	CASIPDRRSTDTQYF
TRBV5-1	TRBJ1-1	CASSLAGTGGDWTEAFF
TRBV6-5	TRBJ2-7	CASSYPTGGGLEQYF
TRBV21-1	TRBJ2-3	CASSPRPHEGGTDTQYF
TRBV7-9	TRBJ2-5	CASSSIQETQYF
TRBV5-1	TRBJ2-1	CASKISGGNEQFF
TRBV6-4	TRBJ1-5	CASSRADNQPQHF
TRBV7-2	TRBJ2-1	CASSLRTSGIYNEQFF
TRBV29-1	TRBJ2-1	CSVESREQFF
TRBV19	TRBJ2-7	CASSIGAGGTYEQYF
TRBV9	TRBJ1-1	CASSQGYTEAFF
TRBV5-5	TRBJ1-6	CASSLILRDSPLHF
TRBV19	TRBJ2-7	CASKTSGGAGTYEQYF
TRBV29-1	TRBJ2-1	CSVNRGGRNNEQFF
TRBV4-3	NA	CASSQVPSSGGAYEQYF
TRBV19	TRBJ1-5	CASSSPRQGEQPQHF